This T cell receptor beta chain comes out of a study of shared clonotypes between healthy human individuals. This CDR3 is built from 14 residues. The germline gives CDR1 MNHNS, CDR2 SASEGT. Trimming shortened V by 5 bases and J by 1 base, and 12 bases separated the two germline ends. The repertoire was sequenced with immunoSEQ multiplex PCR; TCRdb's copy has only in-frame clones and lacks some. The data show about a million clones, 77% seen once. The sequence was collected from a man aged 18 to 30 in good health. Some clones in this sample may be carry-over from other donors' samples. The sample was memory CD4+ T cells from PBMCs. Subset noted: CD45RA-negative fraction. V gene TRBV6-1 combines with J gene TRBJ2-7; D perhaps matches TRBD1 (5 bases). Here the CDR3 reads CASSKPGLSYEQYF. The CDR3 nucleotides are TGTGCCAGCAGTAAACCAGGGTTGTCCTACGAGCAGTACTTC.